The next 25 T cell receptor beta chains were all read from a single sample in a study of T-cell reconstitution after alpha-beta-depleted transplantation in children. Library preparation (for TCRbeta) was performed with unique molecular identifiers. TCRdb itself ran the PCR reads through MiXCR, one entry per CDR3 protein. The sample has about 500,000 distinct CDR3 sequences, 32% seen once. Source: PBMCs from the stem cell graft donor, taken from the stem cell graft. The receptors derive from a human donor who donated a stem cell graft to a child with aplastic anemia.

The chain has TRBV29-1 and TRBJ1-2, with a tentative D call TRBD1 (5 bases). With 6 bases removed from V and 4 bases from J, the gap between germline ends came to 18 bases. This CDR3 comprises 14 residues. Germline lookup yields CDR1 SQVTM and CDR2 ANQGSEA. CDR3 nucleotide sequence: TGCAGCGTCGCAGGGTTTTCGGATATCTATGGCTACACCTTC. The encoded protein is CSVAGFSDIYGYTF.

This rearrangement joins TRBV29-1 to TRBJ2-5, with TRBD2 matching over 12 bases. CDR1 is SQVTM and CDR2 is ANQGSEA in the germline V gene. V gave up 3 bases and J gave up 5 bases; unmatched junction bases: 10. The CDR3 spans 16 residues. CDR3 amino acids: CSVDGLAGKIKETQYF. As DNA, the CDR3 is TGCAGCGTTGATGGACTAGCGGGAAAGATTAAGGAGACCCAGTACTTC.

There are many counts of this clonotype. This chain joins TRBV14 and TRBJ1-2, with a weak D call TRBD1 (6 bases). The V and J ends lost 2 bases and 4 bases respectively, with 11 bases between them. This CDR3 is 14 amino acids long. In germline, CDR1 is SGHDN, CDR2 FVKESK. The DNA for the CDR3 is TGTGCCAGCAGCCAAAAGGCGGGGGCCTATGGCTACACCTTC. This gives the protein CASSQKAGAYGYTF.

This clonotype was seen only a few times. The rearrangement uses TRBV5-1 and TRBJ1-2; TRBD1 matches 9 bases. This CDR3 has 14 amino acids. Looked up from germline, CDR1 is SGHRS and CDR2 is YFSETQ. V trimming: 4 bases; J trimming: 4 bases; junction bases outside the gene matches: 5. CDR3 in amino acids: CASSSPGQGYGYTF. In DNA form, the CDR3 reads TGCGCCAGCAGCAGCCCGGGACAGGGCTATGGCTACACCTTC.

The chain links TRBV28 to TRBJ1-2; a possible D gene is TRBD1 (5 bases). V was trimmed by 6 bases and J by 8 bases, leaving 16 bases between them. Germline V lookup: CDR1 MDHEN, CDR2 SYDVKM. This CDR3 spans 13 amino acids. CDR3 residues: CASSSTGLGGYTF. Written as DNA, the CDR3 is TGTGCCAGCAGCTCGACGGGGCTAGGAGGCTACACCTTC.

This clonotype has a count of ten or more. V and J are TRBV7-6 and TRBJ2-7; TRBD2 agrees at 8 bases. CDR1 is SGHVS and CDR2 is FNYEAQ in the germline V gene. The CDR3 has 15 amino acids. The trim removed 5 bases at V and 3 bases at J, leaving 9 bases unmatched. CDR3 bases: TGTGCCAGCAGCCCAAGCGGGGGTGGGGACTACGAGCAGTACTTC. As protein: CASSPSGGGDYEQYF.

The sample holds one count of this clonotype. This rearrangement joins TRBV7-2 to TRBJ1-3; D remains unclear. The CDR3 runs 14 residues. Germline CDR1 reads SGHTA; CDR2 reads FQGNSA. V shed 6 bases and J shed 1 base, with 10 bases lying between them. CDR3 sequence reads: CASRKMISGNTIYF. In DNA, the CDR3 is TGTGCCAGCAGGAAGATGATTTCTGGAAACACCATATATTTT.

This clonotype was detected only a few times. This rearrangement joins TRBV15 to TRBJ1-1; the D is unclear. Germline V lookup: CDR1 LNHNV, CDR2 YYDKDF (reference sequence). This CDR3 contains 15 residues. V shed 2 bases and J shed 1 base, with 11 bases lying between them. The CDR3 spells CATSRPSQPNTEAFF. The CDR3 nucleotides are TGTGCCACCAGCAGACCCTCTCAGCCGAACACTGAAGCTTTCTTT.

This clonotype was seen a handful of times. The V call is TRBV7-3, the J call TRBJ2-4; D tentatively reads TRBD1 or TRBD2 (5 bases each). The CDR3 consists of 15 residues. CDR1 is SGHTA and CDR2 is FQGTGA in the germline V gene. V lost 5 bases and J 3 bases, leaving 14 bases between the germline ends. CDR3: CASSENSGGKNIQYF. The CDR3 DNA is TGTGCCAGCAGCGAGAATAGTGGGGGCAAAAACATTCAGTACTTC.

This clonotype was counted only a few times. The chain uses TRBV7-9 and TRBJ2-3; the D gene is possibly TRBD1 (6 bases). The CDR3 sequence is 14 residues long. Germline values: CDR1 SEHNR, CDR2 FQNEAQ (reference sequence). Trimming took off 8 bases at V and 0 bases at J, with 12 bases between the two ends. CDR3 sequence: CASVPGHSTDTQYF. Written as DNA, the CDR3 is TGTGCCAGCGTGCCGGGACATAGCACAGATACGCAGTATTTT.

The chain uses TRBV7-9 and TRBJ1-2, with TRBD1 identical over 8 bases. Unmatched junction bases numbered 5, after V lost 5 bases and J lost 0 bases. Germline CDR1 is SEHNR and CDR2 is FQNEAQ (reference sequence). The CDR3 totals 15 residues. This CDR3 reads CASSPRDRPNYGYTF. CDR3 coding DNA: TGTGCCAGCAGCCCCCGGGACAGGCCTAACTATGGCTACACCTTC.

The chain combines TRBV4-3 with TRBJ2-3; D is undetermined. The V end lost 4 bases, the J end lost 5 bases, and 13 bases lay between the germline ends. This CDR3 contains 14 residues. Germline V lookup: CDR1 LGHNA, CDR2 YSLEER. The CDR3 reads CASSRDSGLDTQYF. The CDR3 DNA is TGCGCCAGCAGCCGTGATTCCGGGCTAGATACGCAGTATTTT.

The chain joins TRBV12-3 or TRBV12-4 to TRBJ2-3, with D possibly matching TRBD2 (6 bases). Between the trimmed V and J ends, which lost 6 bases and 2 bases, there was a span of 15 bases. The CDR3 is 15 residues long. The CDR3 sequence is CASSRRAGPTDTQYF. In nucleotides, the CDR3 is TGTGCCAGCAGCCGCCGGGCGGGGCCCACAGATACGCAGTATTTT.

The V and J genes are TRBV13 and TRBJ2-3; D call uncertain. With 6 bases removed from V and 4 bases from J, the gap between germline ends came to 17 bases. CDR1 and CDR2 from the germline V gene are PRHDT and FYEKMQ (reference sequence). The CDR3 has 15 amino acids. CDR3 residues: CASSLRSPNPDTQYF. In DNA, the CDR3 is TGTGCCAGCAGTCTCAGGAGCCCAAACCCAGATACGCAGTATTTT. Full variable domain (rest looked up from reference TRBV13 and TRBJ2-3): AAGVIQSPRHLIKEKRETATLKCYPIPRHDTVYWYQQGPGQDPQFLISFYEKMQSDKGSIPDRFSAQQFSDYHSELNMSSLELGDSALYFCASSLRSPNPDTQYFGPGTRLTVL.

This clonotype was detected a few times. The chain employs TRBV4-1 and TRBJ2-2; 10 bases are shared with TRBD2. The germline V gene has CDR1 MGHRA and CDR2 YSYEKL. J was trimmed by 1 base and V by 0 bases; bases with no gene match: 5. This CDR3 is 18 amino acids long. This chain's CDR3 is CASSQDPGTSENTGELFF. The DNA of the CDR3 is TGCGCCAGCAGCCAAGACCCCGGGACTAGCGAGAACACCGGGGAGCTGTTTTTT.

This clonotype turned up a few times. The chain uses TRBV7-2 and TRBJ2-3; D unresolved. The germline gives CDR1 SGHTA, CDR2 FQGNSA. Trimming stripped 1 base from V and 0 bases from J, with 8 bases between. The CDR3 is 15 amino acids. CDR3 in amino acids: CASSLVLLSTDTQYF. CDR3 bases: TGTGCCAGCAGCTTAGTTCTCCTCAGCACAGATACGCAGTATTTT.

J is TRBJ2-1 and V is TRBV27; TRBD2 matches 7 bases. CDR1 and CDR2 (germline): MNHEY, SMNVEV (reference sequence). V trimming: 6 bases; J trimming: 6 bases; junction bases outside the gene matches: 11. The CDR3 has 15 amino acids. The CDR3 coding sequence is TGTGCCAGCAGGTTCGGGGGGAGAAAGGGCAATGAGCAGTTCTTC. It encodes CASRFGGRKGNEQFF.

This clonotype came up a few times. The J gene is TRBJ2-2, the V gene TRBV4-3, with D possibly matching TRBD1 (5 bases). Germline CDR1 reads LGHNA; CDR2 reads YSLEER. Trimming took off 0 bases at V and 0 bases at J, with 11 bases between the two ends. The CDR3 totals 17 residues. CDR3 loop: CASSQDRRQTNTGELFF. The DNA of the CDR3 is TGCGCCAGCAGCCAAGATAGGAGACAGACGAACACCGGGGAGCTGTTTTTT.

V and J are TRBV30 and TRBJ1-4, with D tentatively TRBD1 (5 bases). From germline, CDR1 is GTSNPN and CDR2 SVGIG (reference sequence). The CDR3 loop spans 15 amino acids. V gave up 6 bases and J gave up 0 bases, with 14 bases separating them. CDR3 sequence (DNA): TGTGCCTGTTTTCTCAGGGCTGCAACTAATGAAAAACTGTTTTTT. It is translated as CACFLRAATNEKLFF.

This chain links TRBV6-2 or TRBV6-3 with TRBJ1-2, with TRBD1 matching 7 bases. Germline trimming cut 6 bases from V and 8 bases from J; bases unmatched to any gene: 12. The CDR3 is 14 residues long. Germline CDR1 reads MNHEY; CDR2 reads SVGEGT. The CDR3 protein is CASRFAGTESGYTF. The CDR3 DNA follows: TGTGCCAGCAGATTCGCCGGGACAGAATCCGGCTACACCTTC.

This clonotype showed up just a few times. This sequence joins TRBV18 and TRBJ1-1; D may be TRBD1 (6 bases). V dropped 6 bases and J dropped 4 bases, with 21 bases sitting between them. This CDR3 is built from 16 residues. The germline V gene has CDR1 KGHSH and CDR2 LQKENI. The CDR3 region has the DNA TGTGCCAGCTCGTTCAACGGGCGGGGGGCAATCACTGAAGCTTTCTTT. This codes for CASSFNGRGAITEAFF.

The chain couples TRBV7-3 to TRBJ2-2, with a possible D match to TRBD1 (5 bases). In germline, CDR1 is SGHTA, CDR2 FQGTGA. This CDR3 has 15 residues. The germline V and J ends were trimmed by 3 bases and 0 bases, with 8 bases remaining between them. This chain's CDR3 is CASSFQGTNTGELFF. The DNA of the CDR3 is TGTGCCAGCAGCTTCCAGGGCACGAACACCGGGGAGCTGTTTTTT.

The gene calls are TRBV4-3 and TRBJ2-1, with D uncertain. Germline lookup yields CDR1 LGHNA and CDR2 YSLEER. The CDR3 runs to 12 residues. V was trimmed by 0 bases and J by 10 bases, leaving 7 bases between them. This CDR3 is CASSQDRREQFF. The CDR3 DNA reads as TGCGCCAGCAGCCAAGATCGACGGGAGCAGTTCTTC.

The J gene is TRBJ1-1, the V gene TRBV6-1; maybe TRBD1 (6 bases). The V end was cut by 6 bases, the J end by 2 bases, with 13 bases between. Germline CDR1 and CDR2: MNHNS and SASEGT. The CDR3 contains 14 residues. The CDR3 spells CASSISGANTEAFF. CDR3 nucleotides: TGTGCCAGCAGCATATCAGGGGCTAACACTGAAGCTTTCTTT.

V usage is TRBV29-1 and J usage is TRBJ2-7, with D possibly TRBD2 on 5 matching bases. The CDR3 totals 12 residues. The germline CDR1 and CDR2 sequences are SQVTM and ANQGSEA. The ends were cut back, 4 bases at V and 4 bases at J, with 11 bases in the middle. The CDR3 DNA reads as TGCAGCGTTGGAGGGAGTAGGTACGAGCAGTACTTC. Its translation is CSVGGSRYEQYF.